The 19 T cell receptor beta chains below all came from one sample that was sequenced in a study of blood T cell repertoires in COVID-19. Clones were read by immunoSEQ multiplex PCR, and TCRdb kept only the in-frame ones, dropping some. The sample contains 130,000 to 150,000 clones, more than 75% of which appear only once. The specimen was peripheral blood. Receptor source: a woman in her seventies with COVID-19, enrolled during active disease.

The CDR3 nucleotides are TGTGCCAGCAGTTTAGGGACCGGGACAGGGACCTACAATGAGCAGTTCTTC. Translated: CASSLGTGTGTYNEQFF. The rearrangement links TRBV28 to TRBJ2-1, with 9 bases aligning to TRBD1. The germline V gene has CDR1 MDHEN and CDR2 SYDVKM. The CDR3 is 17 residues long. The junction had 7 bases not matched to a gene; V was cut back by 2 bases and J by 2 bases.

This clone was observed a single time. The rearrangement uses TRBV10-3 and TRBJ1-2, with a possible D match to TRBD1 (5 bases). The CDR3 length is 11 residues. Germline V gene lookup returns CDR1 ENHRY and CDR2 SYGVKD. Deletions cut 10 bases from V and 6 bases from J, with 12 bases between. The CDR3 here is CATRQGDGYTF. The CDR3 DNA reads as TGTGCCACCCGGCAGGGCGATGGCTACACCTTC.

This chain uses TRBV28 with TRBJ2-3; D unclear. This CDR3 is built from 13 residues. In germline, CDR1 is MDHEN, CDR2 SYDVKM. V was trimmed by 4 bases and J by 2 bases, leaving 7 bases between them. The CDR3 DNA reads TGTGCCAGCAGTTCGCCTACCACAGATACGCAGTATTTT. Residues: CASSSPTTDTQYF.

The V call is TRBV5-1, the J call TRBJ1-6; 12 nucleotides line up with TRBD1. The ends lost 0 bases at V and 10 bases at J; junction bases unmatched: 5. CDR1 SGHRS and CDR2 YFSETQ come from the germline V gene. The CDR3 consists of 16 residues. CDR3 DNA: TGCGCCAGCAGCTTGGAGGGACAGGGGGCTCAATCACCCCTCCACTTT. Its translation: CASSLEGQGAQSPLHF.

Only a few counts were recorded for this clone. This rearrangement joins TRBV5-5 to TRBJ2-2; a weak D match, TRBD1 (6 bases). V lost 3 bases and J 0 bases, leaving 15 bases between the germline ends. Germline-derived CDR1 and CDR2 are SGHKS and YYEKEE (reference sequence). The CDR3 sequence is 17 residues long. The CDR3 DNA reads TGTGCCAGCAGCTCGAGAGGGGACATATCGAACACCGGGGAGCTGTTTTTT. Its translation is CASSSRGDISNTGELFF.

This clone was counted only a few times. The chain uses TRBV7-9 and TRBJ2-1; a weak D match, TRBD2 (5 bases). The length of the CDR3 is 13 residues. Germline CDR1 and CDR2: SEHNR and FQNEAQ (reference sequence). Deletions cut 11 bases from V and 6 bases from J, with 17 bases between. This CDR3 reads CAVRGDGLNEQFF. The CDR3 region has the DNA TGTGCCGTACGAGGAGACGGACTCAATGAGCAGTTCTTC.

V gene TRBV5-1 combines with J gene TRBJ2-3; TRBD1 might be the D (5 bases). Trimming shortened V by 3 bases and J by 3 bases, and 11 bases separated the two germline ends. Per germline, CDR1 SGHRS and CDR2 YFSETQ. The CDR3 is 14 residues long. DNA for the CDR3: TGCGCCAGCAGCTCTGACAGAGAAACAGATACGCAGTATTTT. It yields the protein CASSSDRETDTQYF.

The chain couples TRBV3-1 (or the pseudogene TRBV3-2) to TRBJ1-6; a possible D gene is TRBD1 (6 bases). Looked up from germline, CDR1 is LGHDT and CDR2 is YNNKEL (reference sequence). The CDR3 has 18 amino acids. The V and J ends lost 4 bases and 0 bases respectively, with 16 bases between them. In DNA, the CDR3 is TGTGCCAGCAGCCCCCGGGGAGGGACAAGCTCCTATAATTCACCCCTCCACTTT. Protein sequence: CASSPRGGTSSYNSPLHF.

The chain combines TRBV7-3 with TRBJ2-1; 8 nucleotides align to TRBD2. With V trimmed by 2 bases and J by 5 bases, 8 bases remained unmatched. Germline V CDR1 and CDR2: SGHTA, FQGTGA. This CDR3 has 16 residues. As DNA, the CDR3 is TGTGCCAGCAGCTTAGTTGGCGGGGGGCCTAACAATGAGCAGTTCTTC. It yields the protein CASSLVGGGPNNEQFF.

The sample holds one count of this clone. The V call is TRBV14, the J call TRBJ2-7; 9 bases are shared with TRBD1. The CDR3 runs 17 residues. V lost 2 bases, J lost 1 base, and 9 bases stayed unmatched. Germline lookup yields CDR1 SGHDN and CDR2 FVKESK. CDR3 region: CASSQLRETGGSYEQYF. The CDR3 nucleotides are TGTGCCAGCAGCCAACTTAGGGAGACAGGGGGTTCCTACGAGCAGTACTTC.

The rearrangement joins TRBV28 to TRBJ1-5; D is unresolved. The germline V and J ends were trimmed by 6 bases and 2 bases, with 14 bases remaining between them. The germline V gene has CDR1 MDHEN and CDR2 SYDVKM. CDR3 length: 15 amino acids. CDR3 loop: CASRGMGQGNQPQHF. Here the CDR3 DNA reads TGTGCCAGCAGAGGCATGGGCCAGGGCAATCAGCCCCAGCATTTT.

CDR3: CASSLVGVSYYEQYF. In DNA form, the CDR3 reads TGTGCCAGCAGCTTAGTAGGGGTATCGTATTACGAGCAGTACTTC. This chain connects TRBV11-1 to TRBJ2-7, with a weak D call TRBD1 (5 bases). V was clipped by 1 base and J by 4 bases, with 14 bases between them. The germline V gene has CDR1 SGHAT and CDR2 FQDESV (reference sequence). The CDR3 is 15 amino acids.

J is TRBJ1-4 and V is TRBV6-5, with TRBD1 as a possible D gene (6 bases). The length of the CDR3 is 15 residues. Germline CDR1 and CDR2: MNHEY and SVGAGI. V was clipped by 6 bases and J by 4 bases, with 15 bases between them. The chain's CDR3 is CASSRRQELNEKLFF. The CDR3 DNA reads as TGTGCCAGCAGCCGCCGACAGGAGCTTAATGAAAAACTGTTTTTT.

The chain joins TRBV11-2 to TRBJ2-5; the D is unclear. CDR1 is SGHAT, CDR2 FQNNGV, per germline. V was pared by 1 base and J by 2 bases, with 5 bases between. CDR3 length: 13 residues. DNA for the CDR3: TGTGCCAGCAGCTTAGGGCAGCAAGAGACCCAGTACTTC. This gives the protein CASSLGQQETQYF.

This clone was found a few times. The chain is built from TRBV5-5 and TRBJ1-3, with D perhaps matching TRBD1 (6 bases). The CDR3 is made up of 15 amino acids. Germline V gene lookup returns CDR1 SGHKS and CDR2 YYEKEE (reference sequence). Trimming left V 2 bases short and J 3 bases short, with 12 bases between. The CDR3 region has the DNA TGTGCCAGCAGCTTTGGGGGCATCGGTGGAAACACCATATATTTT. It yields the protein CASSFGGIGGNTIYF. The full variable domain, in which reference TRBV5-5 and TRBJ1-3 provide the parts outside the CDR3, is DAGVTQSPTHLIKTRGQQVTLRCSPISGHKSVSWYQQVLGQGPQFIFQYYEKEERGRGNFPDRFSARQFPNYSSELNVNALLLGDSALYLCASSFGGIGGNTIYFGEGSWLTVV.

V and J are TRBV2 and TRBJ1-2, with 7 bases fitting TRBD1. This CDR3 is 12 amino acids long. In germline, CDR1 is SNHLY, CDR2 FYNNEI. Trimming cost V 7 bases and J 8 bases; bases outside gene matches: 7. CDR3 protein: CASTTGARGYTF. Here the CDR3 DNA reads TGTGCCAGCACTACAGGGGCGCGGGGCTACACCTTC.

V gene TRBV7-9 combines with J gene TRBJ2-1; the match to TRBD1 covers 9 bases. The V gene end was trimmed by 3 bases and the J gene end by 6 bases; junction bases not matched to a gene: 6. Germline CDR1 reads SEHNR; CDR2 reads FQNEAQ (reference sequence). The CDR3 consists of 15 residues. The CDR3 region has the DNA TGTGCCAGCAGCTTTCCGGGACAGGGTATCAATGAGCAGTTCTTC. Its translation is CASSFPGQGINEQFF.

The CDR3 spells CSALEGEAFF. CDR3 in DNA: TGCAGTGCCCTCGAGGGCGAAGCTTTCTTT. The rearrangement uses TRBV20-1 and TRBJ1-1; D not resolved. V was pared by 6 bases and J by 8 bases, with 10 bases between. Germline values: CDR1 DFQATT, CDR2 SNEGSKA (reference sequence). This CDR3 spans 10 amino acids.

The J gene is TRBJ1-1, the V gene TRBV29-1; the D is unclear. Per the germline V gene, CDR1 is SQVTM and CDR2 is ANQGSEA. This CDR3 region has 11 residues. Trimming shortened V by 3 bases and J by 4 bases, and 6 bases separated the two germline ends. CDR3 protein: CSVEKATEAFF. The CDR3 region has the DNA TGCAGCGTTGAGAAAGCCACTGAAGCTTTCTTT.